This TCR beta chain was sequenced for a study of blood T cell repertoires in COVID-19. Study details: Acute and convalescent COVID-19 samples came from the United States, Italy and Spain. T cells, B-cell-depleted T cells, or PBMCs supplied cDNA or gDNA.

The germline CDR1 and CDR2 sequences are SGHRS and YFSETQ. V lost 2 bases and J 5 bases, leaving 13 bases between the germline ends. The CDR3 has 14 amino acids. Methods used by the authors: The authors estimated nucleated cell counts from reference gene primer amplification. The protocol was immunoSEQ multiplex PCR, while the TCRdb copy is restricted to in-frame clones and leaves out a portion. From that table come the V and J calls and clone size; the DNA was used to work out D and trimming. The sample holds approximately 170,000 clones; about 87% are singletons and the top ten take roughly 25%. The sequenced sample was peripheral blood. The TCR was taken from a man aged 55-75 years with acute or convalescent COVID-19. The J gene is TRBJ1-1, the V gene TRBV5-1, with a weak D call TRBD1 (6 bases). The CDR3 bases are TGCGCCAGCAGCTTAGGGGGTAGGAAAACTGAAGCTTTCTTT. Translating it yields CASSLGGRKTEAFF.